This is a list of T cell receptor beta chains from one sample in a study of radiotherapy plus CTLA-4 blockade in lung cancer. Sequencing used immunoSEQ multiplex PCR; TCRdb keeps in-frame clones, though not all of them. This sample has tens of thousands of clones, with around 87% found just once. This sample comprised peripheral blood, obtained from a patient treated with radiotherapy plus ipilimumab. The receptor set was obtained from a human donor with non-small cell lung cancer that progressed on radiotherapy plus ipilimumab. Each CDR3 is given with its conserved first and last residue. D genes are given only for firm matches. Rows give clone size only sometimes, using once, few, many, or a class for an expanded clone.

d_gene: -; j_gene: TRBJ2-7; abundance: few; v_gene: TRBV5-1; CDR3aa: CASSGSYEQYF; CDR3nt: TGCGCCAGCAGCGGCTCCTACGAGCAGTACTTC
d_gene: -; j_gene: TRBJ2-5; abundance: -; v_gene: TRBV18; CDR3aa: CASSPQGPEAQYF; CDR3nt: TGTGCCAGCTCACCACAGGGTCCTGAGGCCCAGTACTTC
d_gene: -; j_gene: TRBJ1-1; abundance: -; v_gene: TRBV30; CDR3aa: CAWRRIGAEAFF; CDR3nt: TGTGCCTGGAGGAGGATAGGGGCTGAAGCTTTCTTT
d_gene: -; j_gene: TRBJ2-5; abundance: -; v_gene: TRBV9; CDR3aa: CASSVGAGTGETQYF; CDR3nt: TGTGCCAGCAGCGTAGGGGCAGGGACGGGAGAGACCCAGTACTTC
d_gene: -; j_gene: TRBJ2-3; abundance: few; v_gene: TRBV5-1; CDR3aa: CASNSRAATSTDTQYF; CDR3nt: TGCGCCAGCAACTCCAGGGCAGCAACTAGCACAGATACGCAGTATTTT
d_gene: TRBD2; j_gene: TRBJ2-1; abundance: once; v_gene: TRBV5-4; CDR3aa: CASSLPLAGVYNEQFF; CDR3nt: TGTGCCAGCAGCTTACCCCTAGCGGGGGTTTACAATGAGCAGTTCTTC
d_gene: -; j_gene: TRBJ1-2; abundance: -; v_gene: TRBV9; CDR3aa: CASSVDLMGVEGRYTF; CDR3nt: TGTGCCAGCAGCGTTGACCTGATGGGGGTAGAGGGGCGCTACACCTTC
d_gene: TRBD1; j_gene: TRBJ1-1; abundance: few; v_gene: TRBV5-4; CDR3aa: CASSYLGQGIEAFF; CDR3nt: TGTGCCAGCAGCTATCTAGGACAGGGGATTGAAGCTTTCTTT
d_gene: TRBD2; j_gene: TRBJ2-3; abundance: -; v_gene: TRBV2; CDR3aa: CASSDWTSATDTQYF; CDR3nt: TGTGCCAGCAGTGATTGGACTAGCGCCACAGATACGCAGTATTTT
d_gene: TRBD1; j_gene: TRBJ1-1; abundance: once; v_gene: TRBV19; CDR3aa: CASTKYPGQATLEAFF; CDR3nt: TGTGCCAGTACCAAATACCCGGGACAGGCTACGCTTGAAGCTTTCTTT
d_gene: -; j_gene: TRBJ2-1; abundance: -; v_gene: TRBV11-2; CDR3aa: CASSTQLPNGGEQFF; CDR3nt: TGTGCCAGCAGCACACAACTCCCGAACGGGGGCGAGCAGTTCTTC
d_gene: TRBD1; j_gene: TRBJ1-1; abundance: -; v_gene: TRBV5-4; CDR3aa: CASSWDRLSPEAFF; CDR3nt: TGTGCCAGCAGTTGGGACAGACTGAGCCCTGAAGCTTTCTTT
d_gene: -; j_gene: TRBJ2-6; abundance: -; v_gene: TRBV12-5; CDR3aa: CASGFSGSGANVLTF; CDR3nt: TGTGCTAGTGGTTTCTCGGGTTCTGGGGCCAACGTCCTGACTTTC
d_gene: TRBD1; j_gene: TRBJ2-7; abundance: -; v_gene: TRBV6-1; CDR3aa: CASSVDRFYEQYF; CDR3nt: TGTGCCAGCAGTGTGGACAGGTTTTACGAGCAGTACTTC
d_gene: -; j_gene: TRBJ1-1; abundance: -; v_gene: TRBV7-9; CDR3aa: CASSLGGRGVNTEAFF; CDR3nt: TGTGCCAGCAGCTTAGGTGGGCGTGGGGTGAACACTGAAGCTTTCTTT
d_gene: -; j_gene: TRBJ2-6; abundance: once; v_gene: TRBV27; CDR3aa: CASSFLSGANVLTF; CDR3nt: TGTGCCAGCAGTTTCCTCTCTGGGGCCAACGTCCTGACTTTC
d_gene: TRBD1; j_gene: TRBJ2-7; abundance: -; v_gene: TRBV19; CDR3aa: CASSPRTGGGYEQYF; CDR3nt: TGTGCCAGTAGTCCCAGGACAGGGGGCGGGTACGAGCAGTACTTC